The rows below give T cell receptor beta chains drawn from one sample of a study of shared clonotypes between healthy human individuals. The method was immunoSEQ multiplex PCR; TCRdb's version includes in-frame clones alone and lacks a portion of them. The sample holds about 680,000 clones, about two thirds seen once. Material for sequencing was memory CD4+ T cells sorted from blood. All receptors come from a woman aged 25 to 39 in good health. Both conserved end residues are part of each CDR3. Each record gives: CDR3 DNA, CDR3 protein, D gene, J gene, CDR3 length, clone size, V gene. A D gene is named only where the DNA matches it firmly. A clone size is listed for some rows: how often the clone was seen (once, few, many), or a class if it is expanded.

TGTGCCAGCACCTCGTACGGGGGAGGCACCGGGGAGCTGTTTTTT CASTSYGGGTGELFF NA TRBJ2-2 15 NA TRBV11-2
TGTGCCAGCAGCCAAGCGGGGGGTGACTATGGCTACACCTTC CASSQAGGDYGYTF NA TRBJ1-2 14 NA TRBV4-2
TGTGCCAGCAGTTTGTTGAACAGGCCCGCCTACGAGCAGTACTTC CASSLLNRPAYEQYF NA TRBJ2-7 15 NA TRBV28
TGTGCCAGCAGTTTATTTTCCGGGGGCGAGCAGTACTTC CASSLFSGGEQYF NA TRBJ2-7 13 once TRBV28
TGTGCCAGCAGCCCCGTGGACTTACCCGCTAGCACAGATACGCAGTATTTT CASSPVDLPASTDTQYF NA TRBJ2-3 17 NA TRBV5-4
TGTGCCACCAGCGGACTAGCGGGAGGCGGTGAGCAGTTCTTC CATSGLAGGGEQFF TRBD2 TRBJ2-1 14 few TRBV16
TGTGCCATCAGTGAGTCAACTGTGGGGCTCCACGAGCAGTACTTC CAISESTVGLHEQYF NA TRBJ2-7 15 NA TRBV10-3
TGTGCCAGCAGCTTCTTATCGGGACAAATCGAGACCCAGTACTTC CASSFLSGQIETQYF NA TRBJ2-5 15 NA TRBV7-3
TGTGCCAGCACCCAAGGGTGGGGCCTCCTCACTGAAGCTTTCTTT CASTQGWGLLTEAFF NA TRBJ1-1 15 NA TRBV7-9
TGTGCCAGCAATGATTTCAGCGGGGCGGGGACAGATACGCAGTATTTT CASNDFSGAGTDTQYF TRBD2 TRBJ2-3 16 NA TRBV25-1
TGTGCCAGCGTCACGAGTACACAAGAGACCCAGTACTTC CASVTSTQETQYF NA TRBJ2-5 13 once TRBV28
TGTGCCAGCAGCCAAGCATTGGGCGCTTGGTATGGCTACACCTTC CASSQALGAWYGYTF NA TRBJ1-2 15 NA TRBV5-4
TGTGCCAGCAGCCCCCCTTGGGGCTGGGGGCAGCCCCAGCATTTT CASSPPWGWGQPQHF NA TRBJ1-5 15 NA TRBV28
TGCGCCAGCAGCCCCCAAGGGGGTGGCTACACCTTC CASSPQGGGYTF NA TRBJ1-2 12 NA TRBV5-1
TGTGCCAGCAGAAGACTAGCGGGAGGGATCAACGAGCAGTACTTC CASRRLAGGINEQYF TRBD2 TRBJ2-7 15 NA TRBV6-8
TGTGCCAGCAGCTTGTTCGGGACAGCCTCCTACAATGAGCAGTTCTTC CASSLFGTASYNEQFF TRBD1 TRBJ2-1 16 NA TRBV5-6
TGCGCCAGCAGCCAGCAAATGTCTAGCGGGAGCTTCTCCTACGAGCAGTACTTC CASSQQMSSGSFSYEQYF TRBD2 TRBJ2-7 18 few TRBV4-1
TGTGCCAGCAGCTTGAGGACAGCACAAGAGACCCAGTACTTC CASSLRTAQETQYF NA TRBJ2-5 14 NA TRBV5-4
TGTGCCAGCAGCCAAGTCGTCCCCCGACAGGGCCTTAACTATGGCTACACCTTC CASSQVVPRQGLNYGYTF TRBD1 TRBJ1-2 18 NA TRBV4-2
TGTGCCAGCAGTTTCCCTATGACTAGCGGGAGGGGAATCGATGGGTACGAGCAGTACTTC CASSFPMTSGRGIDGYEQYF TRBD2 TRBJ2-7 20 NA TRBV28
TGCGCCAGCAGCCAAGGCCCGATCCTCCAACAGGGGCCACTCTACGAGCAGTACTTC CASSQGPILQQGPLYEQYF TRBD1 TRBJ2-7 19 many TRBV4-1
TGTGCCAGTAATAAACCCGGGACAGACCCCAATCAGCCCCAGCATTTT CASNKPGTDPNQPQHF TRBD1 TRBJ1-5 16 many TRBV19
TGTGCCAGCAGCCAATGGGGACTCCACTACGAGCAGTACTTC CASSQWGLHYEQYF NA TRBJ2-7 14 once TRBV12-2
TGTGCCAGCTCACCATCGTTTGGGGCGGACGCCGGGGAGCTGTTTTTT CASSPSFGADAGELFF NA TRBJ2-2 16 NA TRBV18
TGTGCCAGCAGTGAAGCCACCAGGTACACCGGGGAGCTGTTTTTT CASSEATRYTGELFF NA TRBJ2-2 15 NA TRBV6-1
TGCGCCAGCAGTAGTCCGGTCGGGGAGACCCAGTACTTC CASSSPVGETQYF NA TRBJ2-5 13 NA TRBV5-1
TGTGCCAGCAGTCCGAGACTAGTCGGCAGGTACACAGATACGCAGTATTTT CASSPRLVGRYTDTQYF NA TRBJ2-3 17 NA TRBV27
TGTGCCAGCAGCGGCGGGAGCGCCTTAGGGGGGACCGGGGAGCTGTTTTTT CASSGGSALGGTGELFF NA TRBJ2-2 17 NA TRBV9
TGTGCCAGCAGGTTGGGGGGTTCTAACTATGGCTACACCTTC CASRLGGSNYGYTF NA TRBJ1-2 14 NA TRBV7-2
TGCGCCAGCAGCTTGGTCGGGACTAGCGGGGCGAACACAGATACGCAGTATTTT CASSLVGTSGANTDTQYF TRBD2 TRBJ2-3 18 few TRBV5-1
TGTGCCAGCAGCTCCGACAGGGGGCCCACAGATACGCAGTATTTT CASSSDRGPTDTQYF TRBD1 TRBJ2-3 15 NA TRBV5-4
TGTGCCAGCAGCGACCTATCCTACGAGCAGTACTTC CASSDLSYEQYF NA TRBJ2-7 12 NA TRBV25-1
TGTGCCAGCAGCTTAGGATTAGCGGACCTCTACGAGCAGTACTTC CASSLGLADLYEQYF NA TRBJ2-7 15 NA TRBV11-2
TGTGCCAGCTCACCAGATACAGGATCCGTCTACGAGCAGTACTTC CASSPDTGSVYEQYF NA TRBJ2-7 15 NA TRBV18
TGTGCCAGCAGCGTAGGGACAGGGTTTGTCAATGAGCAGTTCTTC CASSVGTGFVNEQFF TRBD1 TRBJ2-1 15 NA TRBV9
TGCAGTGCTACCCCTCACAATGAGCAGTTCTTC CSATPHNEQFF NA TRBJ2-1 11 NA TRBV20-1
TGTGCCAGCAGTTTATCGTACCGGCGGGGGGACCCAGATACGCAGTATTTT CASSLSYRRGDPDTQYF TRBD2 TRBJ2-3 17 NA TRBV28
TGCGCCAGCAGGTTACAGGTTGATTACGAGCAGTACTTC CASRLQVDYEQYF NA TRBJ2-7 13 once TRBV5-1
TGTGCCAGCAGAGGGCGGGAGTGGGCAGATACGCAGTATTTT CASRGREWADTQYF TRBD2 TRBJ2-3 14 once TRBV6-6
TGTGCCAGCAGCTTATCCCGAGGCGGTAATCAGCCCCAGCATTTT CASSLSRGGNQPQHF NA TRBJ1-5 15 NA TRBV7-6
TGTGCCAGCACCCTAGGAGGGCAGGGGGACACTGAAGCTTTCTTT CASTLGGQGDTEAFF TRBD1 TRBJ1-1 15 NA TRBV6-1
TGTGCCAGCTCACCATCGGGGCAGGGGCGAGAGCAGTACTTC CASSPSGQGREQYF NA TRBJ2-7 14 NA TRBV18
TGTGCCAGCAGCTACTTAGCGGGAGGCCTCACAGATACGCAGTATTTT CASSYLAGGLTDTQYF TRBD2 TRBJ2-3 16 NA TRBV7-2
TGTGCCAGCAGCGGGACCAGCATTTTAGGGGGAGATACGCAGTATTTT CASSGTSILGGDTQYF NA TRBJ2-3 16 once TRBV7-2
TGTGCCAGCAGCCAAGATTTGGGCAGGGATGGCTATGGCTACACCTTC CASSQDLGRDGYGYTF NA TRBJ1-2 16 NA TRBV14
TGTGCCACTCATCTCTCACTAGCGGGGGGACCAGATACGCAGTATTTT CATHLSLAGGPDTQYF TRBD2 TRBJ2-3 16 NA TRBV25-1
TGTGCCAGTAGTATCCTAGGAAACACAGATACGCAGTATTTT CASSILGNTDTQYF NA TRBJ2-3 14 NA TRBV19
TGTGCCAGCAGTGTGGGAATTGGCATTGGACAGGGGGCGAACATTCAGTACTTC CASSVGIGIGQGANIQYF TRBD1 TRBJ2-4 18 many TRBV2
TGTGCCAGCTCACAAACCGGGACAGCCTACGAGCAGTACTTC CASSQTGTAYEQYF TRBD1 TRBJ2-7 14 NA TRBV18